This TCR beta chain is from a study of T cell responses to AZD1222 COVID-19 vaccine. Study-wide findings and caveats: No repertoire was sampled before or during the peak T cell response, only after it. Just a handful of people given AZD1222 tested seropositive at baseline.

Here immunoSEQ multiplex PCR was the method, and the copy in TCRdb shows in-frame clones only, minus some. This sample yields 100,000 or so clones, of which roughly 87% are seen a single time; about 3% belongs to the top ten. In the case of this clone: Its antigen is as yet unknown.

Germline loops: CDR1 SGHDN, CDR2 FVKESK. The CDR3 is made up of 13 amino acids. Trimming stripped 7 bases from V and 3 bases from J, with 10 bases between. This clonotype originated in an adult in good health. The chain recombines TRBV14 with TRBJ2-1, with a weak D call TRBD1 (6 bases). The sample consisted of peripheral blood, taken on day 0 of AZD1222 vaccination. The DNA for the CDR3 is TGTGCCAGCAACCAGGACAGCTACAATGAGCAGTTCTTC. Translating it yields CASNQDSYNEQFF.